This T cell receptor (beta chain) was sequenced during a study of beta chain features in type 1 diabetes. On the study more broadly: Comparable age, gender and cell yields were observed in patients relative to healthy donors. General study points: When VDJ junctions were examined, type 1 diabetes patients showed fewer insertions and more deletions. Across patients, naive, central memory and Treg TCRB repertoires exhibited apparently greater similarity than was observed across healthy donors. All four CD4+ subsets of Type 1 diabetes patients contained TCRB CDR3s that were moderately but significantly shorter.

This clone was observed a few times. The antigen is undetermined. Researchers reported sorting CD4+ naive, central memory, regulatory and stem cell-like memory cells via CD45RO/CCR7/CD25/CD127/CD95/CD27. Since all of the isolated RNA was reverse transcribed, expressed TCRB transcripts were what got sequenced. The protocol was immunoSEQ multiplex PCR, while the TCRdb copy is restricted to in-frame clones and leaves out a portion. Of a few hundred thousand clones detected, over 12% appear once; the ten largest clones hold approximately 0.015%. Looked up from germline, CDR1 is SGDLS and CDR2 is YYNGEE. This CDR3 has 14 residues. Losses at the gene ends were 4 bases for V and 7 bases for J; bases not matched to a gene: 11.

The clonotype was recovered from a man younger than 35 with type 1 diabetes. The rearrangement links TRBV9 to TRBJ2-7; 7 bases are a match to TRBD2. The sample taken for sequencing was naive CD4+ T cells from blood. Written as DNA, the CDR3 is TGTGCCAGCAGCAGACGGGACTATCGTGGGGAGCAGTACTTC. It yields the protein CASSRRDYRGEQYF.